This T cell receptor (beta chain) was found in a study of blood T cell repertoires in COVID-19. Trimming removed 10 bases from V and 2 bases from J, with 18 bases in between. CDR1 is SGHTA and CDR2 is FQGTGA in the germline V gene. CDR3 size: 14 residues. TCRdb keeps only in-frame clones here, not all; method: immunoSEQ multiplex PCR. The sample records about 90,000 clones, 81% being singletons. The sample consisted of peripheral blood. The V call is TRBV7-3, the J call TRBJ2-7; D is unclear. The sequence derives from a human donor in a cohort sampled during active COVID-19. The CDR3 DNA reads TGTGCCATCATCTTAATGTTGGGCCCCTACGAGCAGTACTTC. This gives the protein CAIILMLGPYEQYF.